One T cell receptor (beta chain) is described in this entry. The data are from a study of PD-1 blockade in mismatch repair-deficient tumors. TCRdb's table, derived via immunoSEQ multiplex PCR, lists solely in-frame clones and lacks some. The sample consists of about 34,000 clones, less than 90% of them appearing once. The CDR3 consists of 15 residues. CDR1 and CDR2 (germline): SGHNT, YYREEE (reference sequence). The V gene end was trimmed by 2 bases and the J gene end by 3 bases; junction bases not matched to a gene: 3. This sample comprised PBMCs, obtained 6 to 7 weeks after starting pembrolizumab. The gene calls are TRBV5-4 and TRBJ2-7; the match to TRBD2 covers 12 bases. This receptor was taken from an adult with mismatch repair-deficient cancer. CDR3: CASSFGLAGFYEQYF. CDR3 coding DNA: TGTGCCAGCAGCTTCGGACTAGCGGGATTCTACGAGCAGTACTTC.